A selection of T cell receptor beta chains follows, all from one sample in a study of metastatic and nonmetastatic thyroid tumors. TCRdb re-analyzed the PCR reads through MiXCR. The sample contains about 16,000 clones, 9.5% to 15% of which appear only once. Material: tumor tissue. All receptors come from a female donor with papillary thyroid cancer or a benign thyroid nodule (not recorded which). Some clones in this sample may be carry-over from other donors' samples. Both conserved end residues are part of each CDR3. A D gene is named only where the DNA matches it firmly. Part of the rows lack a size; the others show once, few, many or a class for expanded clones.

V gene	clone size	J gene	D gene	CDR3 DNA	CDR3 protein
TRBV20-1	many	TRBJ2-2	.	TGCAGTGCTAGACGGGCGGGCACCGGGGAGCTGTTTTTT	CSARRAGTGELFF
TRBV6-1	medium-sized	TRBJ1-5	TRBD1	TGTGCCACCAACACCCACAGGGGGGACAATCAGCCCCAGCATTTT	CATNTHRGDNQPQHF
TRBV24-1	many	TRBJ1-1	.	TGTGCCACCAGAGGGACACCGAACACTGAAGCTTTCTTT	CATRGTPNTEAFF
TRBV19	many	TRBJ1-2	.	TGTGCCAGTAGTATTATCCAGGCACCTTATGGCTACACCTTC	CASSIIQAPYGYTF
TRBV15	few	TRBJ1-1	.	TGTGCCACTCAAGGCAGGGCAAACACTGAAGCTTTCTTT	CATQGRANTEAFF
TRBV12-5	few	TRBJ2-7	.	TGTGCTATTGGTTTCCCCAGCGGTAGCTCCTACGAGCAGTACTTC	CAIGFPSGSSYEQYF
TRBV5-1	many	TRBJ2-2	TRBD1	TGCGCCAGCAGCTTCGGGGACAGGGGGAACACCGGGGAGCTGTTTTTT	CASSFGDRGNTGELFF
TRBV6-1	medium-sized	TRBJ1-1	.	TGTGCCAGCATCGAATCGGTGCTGAACACTGAAGCTTTCTTT	CASIESVLNTEAFF
TRBV20-1	many	TRBJ2-3	TRBD2	TGCAGTGCTACTAGTAGCTCGGGGGGGGTCACAGATACGCAGTATTTT	CSATSSSGGVTDTQYF
TRBV20-1	.	TRBJ2-1	.	TGCAGTGCTACGCCTTACGGGAATAACTACAATGAGCAGTTCTTC	CSATPYGNNYNEQFF
TRBV20-1	many	TRBJ1-4	.	TGCAGTGCTAAGACACGTAATGAAAAACTGTTTTTT	CSAKTRNEKLFF
TRBV6-2/TRBV6-3	medium-sized	TRBJ2-3	.	TGTGCCAGCAGTTTTCGACAGGCGGTCGGCACAGATACGCAGTATTTT	CASSFRQAVGTDTQYF
TRBV20-1	many	TRBJ2-7	TRBD1	TGCAGGCCCAGCCGGACAGGTTCCTACGAGCAGTACTTC	CRPSRTGSYEQYF
TRBV3-1	.	TRBJ1-1	.	TGTGCCAGCAGCCAAGCCCACACTGAAGCTTTCTTT	CASSQAHTEAFF
TRBV5-8	many	TRBJ2-7	.	TGTGCCAGCAGCCACCGGGGAATGAGGTCCTACGAGCAGTACTTC	CASSHRGMRSYEQYF
TRBV4-2	large	TRBJ1-2	TRBD1	TGTGCCAGCAGCCAAGTAGATTTGAGTAAGGGGGCGCTCGGCTACACCTTC	CASSQVDLSKGALGYTF
TRBV19	few	TRBJ1-2	.	TGTGCCAGTAGTATAGATACCGGGCCCAGCTATGGCTACACCTTC	CASSIDTGPSYGYTF
TRBV6-1	many	TRBJ1-5	.	TGTGCCAGCCGACCGGATAGCAATCAGCCCCAGCATTTT	CASRPDSNQPQHF
TRBV5-5	many	TRBJ2-7	.	TGTGCCAGCAGCTTGGAGTGGTCAGGGAAGGTGAGCGAGCAGTACTTC	CASSLEWSGKVSEQYF
TRBV20-1	medium-sized	TRBJ2-1	TRBD2	TGCAGTGCATCGAGCCTCTTAGCGGGGGGGCGCGATGAGCAGTTCTTC	CSASSLLAGGRDEQFF
TRBV2	many	TRBJ2-1	TRBD1	TGTGCCAGCAGTCCGCCCGGACAGGCGTCCTACAATGAGCAGTTCTTC	CASSPPGQASYNEQFF
TRBV28	many	TRBJ1-5	.	TGTGCCAGCAGTCTGAGGCCCGTGGCTCAGCCCCAGCATTTT	CASSLRPVAQPQHF
TRBV29-1	many	TRBJ2-1	.	TGCAGCGATCTGCAGGGGGGCAATGAGCAGTTCTTC	CSDLQGGNEQFF
TRBV6-5	many	TRBJ1-1	TRBD1	TGTGCCAGCAGTTACTCCACAGGGGGGGGGACTGAAGCTTTCTTT	CASSYSTGGGTEAFF
TRBV6-1	.	TRBJ2-7	.	TGTGCCAGCAGTCCCGTCAGGACAGTCGTCCACGAGCAGTACTTC	CASSPVRTVVHEQYF
TRBV7-2	many	TRBJ2-1	TRBD1	TGTGCCAGCAGAGAGGGACAGGGGTACTACAATGAGCAGTTCTTC	CASREGQGYYNEQFF
TRBV11-2	many	TRBJ1-1	.	TGTGCCAGCAGCTTTCAAGGGGAGTTGGGGAACACTGAAGCTTTCTTT	CASSFQGELGNTEAFF
TRBV12-3/TRBV12-4	many	TRBJ2-3	.	TGTGCCAGCAGTTTGATCCCAGGGTGGGGGGGCGCAGATACGCAGTATTTT	CASSLIPGWGGADTQYF
TRBV5-1	many	TRBJ2-2	TRBD2	TGCGCCAGCGGCCCCGGTAATAGCGGGATGTCGAACACCGGGGAGCTGTTTTTT	CASGPGNSGMSNTGELFF
TRBV4-1	medium-sized	TRBJ1-6	.	TGCGCCAGCAGCCAAGACTTGGGGTCTTCACCCCTCCACTTT	CASSQDLGSSPLHF
TRBV12-3/TRBV12-4	many	TRBJ1-1	TRBD1	TGTGCCAGCATGGGCAGGGGGGAAGCTTTCTTT	CASMGRGEAFF
TRBV24-1	many	TRBJ2-3	.	TGTGCCACCAGTGAACCAGGCGAAAGCACAGATACGCAGTATTTT	CATSEPGESTDTQYF
TRBV9	many	TRBJ1-6	.	TGTGCCAGCAGCGTTCAGGGAAATTCACCCCTCCACTTT	CASSVQGNSPLHF
TRBV6-2/TRBV6-3	.	TRBJ2-7	TRBD2	TGTGCCAGCACTTTTAGTGGTAGCGGGTCCCGTTCTCCCTACGAGCAGTACTTC	CASTFSGSGSRSPYEQYF
TRBV6-4	.	TRBJ2-2	TRBD1	TGTGCCAGCAGTGACACAGGGGACACCGGGGAGCTGTTTTTT	CASSDTGDTGELFF
TRBV5-4	many	TRBJ2-5	.	TGTGCCAGCAGTCGTGGGACATCCTATGGAGAGACCCAGTACTTC	CASSRGTSYGETQYF
TRBV19	many	TRBJ2-2	.	TGTGCCAGTAGCCCCCCCCGCTGGGACGGAGGATCCGGGGAGCTGTTTTTT	CASSPPRWDGGSGELFF
TRBV12-3/TRBV12-4	.	TRBJ1-2	.	TGTGCCAGCACCTTGAGGGGGGGGGATTATGGCTACACCTTC	CASTLRGGDYGYTF
TRBV28	.	TRBJ2-7	TRBD1	TGTGCCAGCTCCGACAGGGGGATTATCGAGCAGTACTTC	CASSDRGIIEQYF
TRBV7-8	.	TRBJ2-1	.	TGTGCCAGCAGTGGACTGGGGGGGCCCGTGCAGTTCTTC	CASSGLGGPVQFF
TRBV11-2	.	TRBJ1-6	TRBD1	TGTGCCAGCAGCTTAGGACCTTCGGGGCAGGGGGCGTATTCACCCCTCCACTTT	CASSLGPSGQGAYSPLHF
TRBV27	few	TRBJ2-1	TRBD2	TGTGCCAGCAGTGCCGGGACTAGCGGATACAATGAGCAGTTCTTC	CASSAGTSGYNEQFF
TRBV14	.	TRBJ1-2	.	TGTGCCAGCAGTCTTGCGGGGGCGTATGGCTACACTTTC	CASSLAGAYGYTF
TRBV5-5	many	TRBJ1-5	.	TGTGCCAGCAGCTTGACACAGAACAATCAGCCCCAGCATTTT	CASSLTQNNQPQHF
TRBV11-2	.	TRBJ2-5	.	TGTGCCAGCAGCTTAGGAGGGGCGGAGCGGAGAAGGTTGGAGACCCAGTACTTC	CASSLGGAERRRLETQYF